These T cell receptor beta chains were read from a single sample in a study of TIL therapy for anti-PD-1-resistant metastatic lung cancer. Some clones are missing from TCRdb's copy, which holds only in-frame ones; the method was immunoSEQ multiplex PCR. The data show about 43,000 clones, with 79% seen just once and roughly 16% held by the top ten. This specimen consisted of blood, obtained at baseline. Receptors originate from a man between 70 and 80 years old with non-small cell lung cancer. CDR3s include the opening cysteine and the closing phenylalanine or tryptophan. Each record gives: J gene, V gene, D gene, clone size, CDR3 protein, CDR3 DNA. The D gene is left open where the match is weak. Clone size is shown for a subset of rows, as once, few, many or a class of expanded clone.

>TRBJ2-7|TRBV7-2|-|once
CASSLLAYEQYF
TGTGCCAGCAGCTTATTAGCCTACGAGCAGTACTTC
>TRBJ2-7|TRBV10-3|TRBD2|-
CAISEPTSGTYEQYF
TGTGCCATCAGTGAGCCCACTAGCGGGACCTACGAGCAGTACTTC
>TRBJ1-1|TRBV6-6|-|-
CASSYSGPEAFF
TGTGCCAGCAGTTACTCCGGGCCTGAAGCTTTCTTT
>TRBJ1-2|TRBV2|TRBD1|-
CASRPPTGTNYGYTF
TGTGCCAGCAGACCCCCGACAGGGACGAACTATGGCTACACCTTC
>TRBJ1-6|TRBV2|-|-
CASSESGVLGSPLHF
TGTGCCAGCAGTGAATCGGGAGTCCTCGGATCACCCCTCCACTTT
>TRBJ1-2|TRBV7-2|-|-
CASSLRRGDGYTF
TGTGCCAGCAGCTTACGGAGGGGGGATGGCTACACCTTC
>TRBJ1-1|TRBV19|TRBD1|-
CASSRWTGVMDTEAFF
TGTGCCAGTAGTAGGTGGACAGGGGTAATGGACACTGAAGCTTTCTTT
>TRBJ1-5|TRBV10-2|TRBD1|-
CASSPGQALPQHF
TGCGCCAGCAGCCCGGGACAGGCTCTGCCCCAGCATTTT
>TRBJ2-1|TRBV7-9|TRBD1|-
CASSTDREIDNEQFF
TGTGCCAGCAGCACGGACAGGGAGATAGACAATGAGCAGTTCTTC
>TRBJ2-3|TRBV7-8|TRBD2|-
CASSFSGRTDTQYF
TGTGCCAGCAGCTTTAGCGGGAGGACAGATACGCAGTATTTT
>TRBJ2-3|TRBV7-2|-|-
CASSLDPRNTDTQYF
TGTGCCAGCAGCTTAGATCCCAGAAACACAGATACGCAGTATTTT
>TRBJ1-2|TRBV30|-|few
CAWSTGGNYGYTF
TGTGCCTGGAGTACGGGGGGAAACTATGGCTACACCTTC
>TRBJ2-7|TRBV7-8|TRBD2|-
CASSLGLPRGLAVPPGYEQYF
TGTGCCAGCAGCTTAGGCCTGCCCCGGGGACTAGCGGTCCCTCCGGGGTACGAGCAGTACTTC
>TRBJ1-1|TRBV9|-|few
CASSAPDARVGNTEAFF
TGTGCCAGCAGCGCACCGGACGCCCGGGTAGGGAACACTGAAGCTTTCTTT
>TRBJ1-5|TRBV2|TRBD1|-
CASSPTGVAGQPQHF
TGTGCCAGCAGTCCGACAGGGGTAGCTGGTCAGCCCCAGCATTTT
>TRBJ2-2|TRBV11-2|-|-
CASSLWGVTGELFF
TGTGCCAGCAGCTTATGGGGCGTCACCGGGGAGCTGTTTTTT
>TRBJ2-7|TRBV5-4|TRBD1|-
CASSEPGQAAYEQYF
TGTGCCAGCAGCGAGCCCGGACAGGCCGCCTACGAGCAGTACTTC
>TRBJ2-1|TRBV19|-|-
CASSTGGPANEQFF
TGTGCCAGTAGTACCGGGGGCCCAGCCAATGAGCAGTTCTTC
>TRBJ2-1|TRBV25-1|TRBD2|-
CASSESGLAGRLNEQFF
TGTGCCAGCAGTGAATCCGGACTAGCAGGGAGGTTGAATGAGCAGTTCTTC
>TRBJ2-1|TRBV29-1|-|-
CSSYRVSSYNEQFF
TGCAGCTCATACAGGGTTAGCTCCTACAATGAGCAGTTCTTC
>TRBJ2-7|TRBV5-1|-|medium-sized
CASSLRDAYEQYF
TGCGCCAGCAGTTTACGGGACGCCTACGAGCAGTACTTC
>TRBJ2-3|TRBV11-3|TRBD1|-
CASSFTGTDTDTQYF
TGTGCCAGCAGCTTTACCGGGACAGACACAGATACGCAGTATTTT
>TRBJ2-2|TRBV4-2|TRBD2|once
CASSPGGAGGTGELFF
TGTGCCAGCAGCCCGGGCGGGGCGGGAGGCACCGGGGAGCTGTTTTTT
>TRBJ2-2|TRBV10-2|-|-
CASRSGTNTGELFF
TGCGCCAGCAGATCCGGGACAAACACCGGGGAGCTGTTTTTT
>TRBJ2-5|TRBV10-2|-|-
CASSERRLETQYF
TGCGCCAGCAGTGAGCGCCGTTTGGAGACCCAGTACTTC
>TRBJ2-7|TRBV6-5|-|-
CASSPTDSTYEQYF
TGTGCCAGCAGTCCTACAGACAGTACCTACGAGCAGTACTTC
>TRBJ2-7|TRBV11-2|TRBD2|-
CASSLELASYEQYF
TGTGCCAGCAGCTTAGAACTAGCGTCCTACGAGCAGTACTTC
>TRBJ1-6|TRBV5-1|-|-
CASSLDVWISYNSPLHF
TGCGCCAGCAGCTTGGATGTATGGATTTCCTATAATTCACCCCTCCACTTT
>TRBJ2-1|TRBV6-6|-|-
CASTPGRLEDNEQFF
TGTGCCAGCACCCCGGGGAGACTAGAGGACAATGAGCAGTTCTTC
>TRBJ2-7|TRBV6-1|-|-
CASSYTGYEQYF
TGTGCCAGCAGTTATACTGGGTACGAGCAGTACTTC
>TRBJ2-1|TRBV4-1|TRBD1|once
CASSHGDRDSNEQFF
TGCGCCAGCAGTCACGGGGACAGGGACAGCAATGAGCAGTTCTTC
>TRBJ2-1|TRBV7-2|-|-
CASSLASSNNEQFF
TGTGCCAGCAGCTTAGCTTCTAGCAACAATGAGCAGTTCTTC
>TRBJ2-7|TRBV2|-|-
CASSVEGGGIEQYF
TGTGCCAGCAGTGTCGAGGGAGGGGGAATCGAGCAGTACTTC
>TRBJ1-1|TRBV19|-|-
CASSAQVNTEAFF
TGTGCCAGTAGTGCACAGGTCAACACTGAAGCTTTCTTT
>TRBJ2-7|TRBV18|-|-
CASSPPQAYEQYF
TGTGCCAGCTCACCACCGCAGGCCTACGAGCAGTACTTC
>TRBJ2-3|TRBV11-2|TRBD2|-
CASSTRTSRFADTQYF
TGTGCCAGCAGCACCCGGACTAGTCGGTTCGCAGATACGCAGTATTTT
>TRBJ2-5|TRBV28|TRBD2|-
CASSLTAGGQETQYF
TGTGCCAGCAGTTTAACGGCGGGAGGTCAAGAGACCCAGTACTTC
>TRBJ2-1|TRBV6-5|TRBD2|-
CASWTSVRNEQFF
TGTGCCAGCTGGACTAGCGTGAGGAATGAGCAGTTCTTC
>TRBJ1-1|TRBV6-6|TRBD1|-
CATQGARDTEAFF
TGTGCCACCCAGGGGGCGCGGGATACTGAAGCTTTCTTT
>TRBJ1-2|TRBV5-4|TRBD1|-
CASSLARAGGRFGYTF
TGCGCCAGCAGCTTGGCTCGGGCAGGGGGTAGATTTGGCTACACCTTC
>TRBJ2-7|TRBV28|TRBD2|-
CASTLPREREEQYF
TGTGCCAGCACTCTTCCCCGGGAGCGGGAAGAGCAGTACTTC
>TRBJ2-6|TRBV5-5|-|-
CASSFEGAGANVLTF
TGTGCCAGCAGCTTCGAAGGGGCTGGGGCCAACGTCCTGACTTTC
>TRBJ1-1|TRBV11-2|-|-
CASSSGPPNTEAFF
TGTGCCAGCAGCTCGGGACCGCCAAACACTGAAGCTTTCTTT
>TRBJ1-2|TRBV21-1|-|-
CASSSQNYGYTF
TGTGCCAGCAGCTCCCAGAACTATGGCTACACCTTC
>TRBJ2-3|TRBV7-3|TRBD2|-
CASSLGVLAGSTQYF
TGTGCCAGCAGCCTAGGGGTACTAGCGGGATCAACGCAGTATTTT
>TRBJ1-2|TRBV6-5|-|-
CASSYSNRDYGYTF
TGTGCCAGCAGTTACTCGAACAGAGACTATGGCTACACCTTC
>TRBJ1-4|TRBV20-1|-|-
CSGTVNEKLFF
TGCAGTGGGACAGTTAATGAAAAACTGTTTTTT
>TRBJ1-1|TRBV5-1|-|-
CASSLTGMNTEAFF
TGCGCCAGCAGCTTGACAGGGATGAACACTGAAGCTTTCTTT